Reported below is one T cell receptor beta chain. From germline, CDR1 is KGHSH and CDR2 LQKENI. This CDR3 region has 14 residues. Trimming removed 2 bases from V and 5 bases from J, with 7 bases in between. The donors were all Caucasian adults (living in Nashville, Tennessee). The data were taken from a study of shared clonotypes between healthy human individuals. Study at large: Donors were a couple of women and three men aged 18 to 49.

Here immunoSEQ multiplex PCR was the method, and the copy in TCRdb shows in-frame clones only, minus some. The sample lists hundreds of thousands of clones; roughly three quarters were seen once. The TCR sequence derives from a woman aged 40 to 49 in good health. Some clones in this sample may be carry-over from other donors' samples. The J gene is TRBJ1-6, the V gene TRBV18; D not resolved. The specimen was PBMCs. CDR3 region: CASSPREDNSPLHF. In DNA form, the CDR3 reads TGTGCCAGCTCACCAAGGGAAGATAATTCACCCCTCCACTTT.